This T cell receptor (beta chain) is from a study of blood T cell repertoires in COVID-19. For the study at large: PBMCs, B-cell-depleted T cells, or T cells provided the cDNA or gDNA that made up the material.

Repertoires were generated with immunoSEQ multiplex PCR, while TCRdb's copy carries only in-frame clones and drops some. The table has 55,000 to 90,000 clones, around 86% seen once. The CDR3 is made up of 11 amino acids. Germline V gives CDR1 SNHLY, CDR2 FYNNEI. The germline V and J ends were trimmed by 6 bases and 14 bases, with 14 bases remaining between them. Sequencing was carried out using peripheral blood. J is TRBJ2-1 and V is TRBV2, with D hard to call. The clonotype originates from a man in his 70s with active COVID-19. The chain's CDR3 is CASSTTQPKFF. In nucleotides, the CDR3 is TGTGCCAGCAGCACGACTCAACCCAAGTTCTTC. The complete variable domain, with remaining parts taken from reference TRBV2 and TRBJ2-1, reads EPEVTQTPSHQVTQMGQEVILRCVPISNHLYFYWYRQILGQKVEFLVSFYNNEISEKSEIFDDQFSVERPDGSNFTLKIRSTKLEDSAMYFCASSTTQPKFFGPGTRLTVL.